A single sample gave rise to the 2 T cell receptor beta chains below, sequenced in a study of neurological immune-mediated disorders. Time point denoted: longitudinal time-point 3. TCRdb reanalysed the 5' RACE reads using MiXCR and keeps one entry per CDR3 protein. The sample shows roughly 100,000 distinct CDR3 sequences, less than 14% of them seen only once. Sequenced input: PBMCs. These receptors were obtained from a female donor with HTLV-1-associated myelopathy (HAM/TSP).

This clonotype was picked up many times. This chain connects TRBV20-1 to TRBJ2-1; maybe TRBD1 (5 bases). The CDR3 extends over 14 amino acids. V shed 5 bases and J shed 5 bases, with 16 bases lying between them. Germline V gene data show CDR1 as DFQATT and CDR2 as SNEGSKA (reference sequence). The CDR3 DNA follows: TGCAGTGCTCTTTACCAGGGCCGAGACAATGAGCAGTTCTTC. Amino acids: CSALYQGRDNEQFF.

CDR3 in amino acids: CASSLVQGQKTEAFF. In DNA, the CDR3 is TGTGCCAGCAGCTTAGTACAGGGACAGAAGACTGAAGCTTTCTTT. The rearrangement uses TRBV9 and TRBJ1-1, with 7 positions matching TRBD1. The germline V gene encodes CDR1 SGDLS and CDR2 YYNGEE. V shed 4 bases and J 5 bases; nucleotides not matched to a gene: 11. The CDR3 covers 15 residues.